The entry below describes one T cell receptor (beta chain). Its target is not known. A much larger clone lies a single base off, so this may be a read error. The investigators amplified TCR beta CDR3 regions from RNA transcripts. Researchers ran a first-round RT-PCR on the TCR CDR3 using the HTBI primer set. TCRdb used MiXCR to reprocess the multiplex PCR reads, holding one entry per CDR3 protein. The repertoire includes a few hundred thousand distinct CDR3 sequences, about 15% of them detected once, and almost 6% sits in the top ten. The sample comes from a study of T cells in Graves' hyperthyroidism and ophthalmopathy. Study overall: Specimen type is peripheral blood, collected at initial diagnosis prior to any treatment. General study results and limits: Among thyroid clonotypes expanded above 0.001, most also appeared in blood.

Germline V gene sequence: CDR1 KGHSH, CDR2 LQKENI. This CDR3 spans 14 amino acids. V lost 2 bases and J 5 bases, leaving 12 bases between the germline ends. This sequence joins TRBV18 and TRBJ1-2, with D hard to call. The receptor was isolated from a woman in her thirties with Graves' hyperthyroidism that later progressed to Graves' ophthalmopathy. Sequenced: blood. The CDR3 sequence is CASSPASSPYGYTF. In nucleotides, the CDR3 is TGTGCCAGCTCACCAGCCTCGTCCCCTTATGGCTACACCTTC.